Detailed here is one T cell receptor (beta chain). Antigen: not known. Data came from immunoSEQ multiplex PCR; TCRdb stores just in-frame clones and leaves some out. The table lists roughly 70,000 clones, about 91% of them singletons. The data derive from a study of OX40 agonist ivuxolimab in advanced cancers. At the level of the study: Patients received intravenous ivuxolimab every 2 weeks at 0.01 to 10 mg/kg. Of mixed ages from about 23 to 85 and averaging about 60 years, the group was around 78% male.

Points from the study as a whole: Relative to CD4+, CD8+ T cells held more expanded clones on average.

With baseline, cycle 4 day 1, and cycle 7 day 1 as timepoints, blood was sampled. The germline gives CDR1 GTSNPN, CDR2 SVGIG (reference sequence). V gave up 3 bases and J gave up 3 bases, with 13 bases separating them. The CDR3 is 14 residues long. This sample comprised CD4+ or CD8+ T cells sorted from blood, obtained in a trial of the OX40 agonist ivuxolimab. The genes are TRBV30 and TRBJ2-3; no clear D gene. The TCR was taken from an adult with an advanced solid tumor such as melanoma, head and neck, liver or kidney cancer. The CDR3 spells CAWRARSYTDTQYF. In nucleotides, the CDR3 is TGTGCCTGGAGGGCGAGGTCCTATACAGATACGCAGTATTTT.